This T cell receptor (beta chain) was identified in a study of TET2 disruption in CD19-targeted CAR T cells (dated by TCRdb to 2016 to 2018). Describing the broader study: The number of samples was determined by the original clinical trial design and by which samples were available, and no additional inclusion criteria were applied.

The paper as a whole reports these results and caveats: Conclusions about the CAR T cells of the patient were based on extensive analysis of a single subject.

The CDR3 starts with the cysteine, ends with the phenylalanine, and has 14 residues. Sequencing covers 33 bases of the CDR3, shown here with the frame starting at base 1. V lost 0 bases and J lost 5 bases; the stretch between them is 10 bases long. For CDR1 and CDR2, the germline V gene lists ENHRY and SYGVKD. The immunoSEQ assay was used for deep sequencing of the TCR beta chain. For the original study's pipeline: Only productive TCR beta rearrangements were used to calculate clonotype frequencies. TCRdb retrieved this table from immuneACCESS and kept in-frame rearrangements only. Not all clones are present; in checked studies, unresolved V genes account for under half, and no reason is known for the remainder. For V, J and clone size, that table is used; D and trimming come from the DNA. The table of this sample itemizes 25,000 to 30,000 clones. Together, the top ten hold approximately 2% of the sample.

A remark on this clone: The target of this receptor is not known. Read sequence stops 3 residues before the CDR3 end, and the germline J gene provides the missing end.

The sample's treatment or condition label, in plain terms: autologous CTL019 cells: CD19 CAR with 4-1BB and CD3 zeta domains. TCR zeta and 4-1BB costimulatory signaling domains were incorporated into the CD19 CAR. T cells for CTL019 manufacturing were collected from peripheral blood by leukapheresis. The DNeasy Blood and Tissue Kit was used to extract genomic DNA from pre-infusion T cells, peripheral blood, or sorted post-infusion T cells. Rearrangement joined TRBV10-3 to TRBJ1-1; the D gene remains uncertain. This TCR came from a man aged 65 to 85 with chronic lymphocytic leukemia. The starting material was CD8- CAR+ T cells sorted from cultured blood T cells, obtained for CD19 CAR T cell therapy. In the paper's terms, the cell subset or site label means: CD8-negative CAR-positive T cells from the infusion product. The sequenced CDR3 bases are TGTGCCATCAGTGAGTCGGCGGCGATGACTGAA. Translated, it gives CAISESAAMTE. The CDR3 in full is CAISESAAMTEAFF.